This record concerns one T cell receptor (beta chain) sequence. This record belongs to a study of blood T cell repertoires in COVID-19. Background on the study: The United States, Italy and Spain provided the acute and convalescent COVID-19 samples. From T cells, B-cell-depleted T cells, or PBMCs came the material, which was cDNA or gDNA.

Authors' data handling: Researchers report that nucleated cell counts were estimated from reference gene primer amplification. Here immunoSEQ multiplex PCR was the method, and the copy in TCRdb shows in-frame clones only, minus some. Clone size and V and J calls were adopted from that table, with D and trimming inferred from the DNA. The sample includes 74,000 or so clones, 85% to 90% seen only once; the top ten take roughly 2.7%. The CDR3 has 17 residues. Germline lookup yields CDR1 SGHAT and CDR2 FQNNGV. The germline V and J ends were trimmed by 4 bases and 2 bases, with 21 bases remaining between them.

The sequenced sample consisted of peripheral blood. The receptor's source is a man aged 50 to 60 with acute or convalescent COVID-19. The V call is TRBV11-2, the J call TRBJ2-7, with a tentative D call TRBD2 (6 bases). The CDR3 loop is CASSSPGGPLPAYEQYV. For the CDR3, the DNA is TGTGCCAGCAGCTCACCCGGGGGTCCACTCCCCGCCTACGAGCAGTACGTC.